The present T cell receptor (beta chain) was sequenced within a study of regulatory T cells in long-lasting Graves disease. Germline V gives CDR1 MNHEY, CDR2 SMNVEV (reference sequence). The CDR3 spans 13 amino acids, including both terminal residues. In this sample, this clonotype turned up many times. Its antigen is as yet unknown. The DNA is left out, because the CDR3 cannot be placed on it with certainty; the CDR3 is given as TCRdb lists it. The time point: newly diagnosed GD, antithyroid drugs for less than 3 months. TCR sequences were obtained from RNA taken from PBMCs. CDR3 regions were amplified by Arm-PCR using iRepertoire HTBI primers to build TCR beta libraries. One entry per CDR3 protein results from TCRdb running MiXCR on the multiplex PCR reads. The profile shows a few hundred thousand distinct CDR3 sequences, 15% to 20% of them singletons. Findings of the study overall: Preferential use of TRBV28, TRBJ1-2 and TRBJ2-5 was seen in persistent disease. Newly diagnosed Graves' patients had higher TCR diversity than persistent ones. Few sampled subjects may have lowered accuracy. Fewer public clonotypes were shared by new patients (approximately 1,000) than by persistent patients (about 2,500).

This same sample was also taken into another study, of T cells in Graves' hyperthyroidism and ophthalmopathy.

Sequencing used peripheral blood mononuclear cells (PBMCs), obtained at new diagnosis, from a patient treated with antithyroid drugs. The receptor comes from a woman under 40 with Graves disease. The V call is TRBV27, the J call TRBJ1-1. CDR3 loop: CASSFLADNEAFF.